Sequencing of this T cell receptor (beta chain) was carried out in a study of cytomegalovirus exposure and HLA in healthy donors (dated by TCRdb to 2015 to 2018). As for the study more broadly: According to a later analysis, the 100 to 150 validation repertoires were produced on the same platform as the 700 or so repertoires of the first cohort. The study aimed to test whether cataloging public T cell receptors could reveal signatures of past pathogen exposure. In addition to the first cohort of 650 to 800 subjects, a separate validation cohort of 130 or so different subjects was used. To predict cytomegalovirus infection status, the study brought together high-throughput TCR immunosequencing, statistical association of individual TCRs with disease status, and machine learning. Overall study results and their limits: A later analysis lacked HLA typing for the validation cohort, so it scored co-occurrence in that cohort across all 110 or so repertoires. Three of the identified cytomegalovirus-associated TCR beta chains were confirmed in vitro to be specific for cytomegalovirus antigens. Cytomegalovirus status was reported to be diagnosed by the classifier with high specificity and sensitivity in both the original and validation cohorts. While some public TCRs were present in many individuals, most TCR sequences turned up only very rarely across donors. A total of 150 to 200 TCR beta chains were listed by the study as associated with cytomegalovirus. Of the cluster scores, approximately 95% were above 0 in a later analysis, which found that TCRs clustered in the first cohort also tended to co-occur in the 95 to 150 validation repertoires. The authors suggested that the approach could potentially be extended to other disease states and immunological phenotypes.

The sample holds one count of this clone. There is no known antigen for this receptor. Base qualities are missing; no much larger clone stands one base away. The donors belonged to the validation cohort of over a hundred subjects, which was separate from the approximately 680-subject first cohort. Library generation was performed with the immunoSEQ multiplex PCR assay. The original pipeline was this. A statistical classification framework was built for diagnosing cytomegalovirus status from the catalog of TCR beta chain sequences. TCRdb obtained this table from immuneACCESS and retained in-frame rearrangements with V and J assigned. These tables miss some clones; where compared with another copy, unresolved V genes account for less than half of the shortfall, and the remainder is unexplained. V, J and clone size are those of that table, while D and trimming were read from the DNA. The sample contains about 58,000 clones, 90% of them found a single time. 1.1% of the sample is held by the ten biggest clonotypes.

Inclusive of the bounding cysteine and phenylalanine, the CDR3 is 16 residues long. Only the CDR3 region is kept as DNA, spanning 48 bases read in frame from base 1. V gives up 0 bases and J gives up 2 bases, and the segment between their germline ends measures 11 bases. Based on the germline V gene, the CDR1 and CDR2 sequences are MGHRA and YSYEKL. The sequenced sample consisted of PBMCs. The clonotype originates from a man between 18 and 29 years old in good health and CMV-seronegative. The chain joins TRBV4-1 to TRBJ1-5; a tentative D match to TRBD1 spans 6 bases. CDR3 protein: CASSQELGARNQPQHF. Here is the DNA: TGCGCCAGCAGCCAAGAATTGGGGGCGCGCAATCAGCCCCAGCATTTT.